A single sample gave rise to the 14 T cell receptor beta chains below, sequenced in a study of PD-1 blockade in classical Hodgkin lymphoma. All trial patients relapsed after autologous stem cell transplantation. The table came from immunoSEQ multiplex PCR; TCRdb's copy has only in-frame clones and leaves some out. The top ten hold approximately 8.4% of the sample, which has 66,000 or so clones, over 55% seen once. Sample: peripheral blood mononuclear cells (PBMCs), taken before the second cycle of nivolumab. These receptors all stem from a human donor with classical Hodgkin lymphoma.

J is TRBJ1-1 and V is TRBV25-1; possibly TRBD1 for D (5 bases). CDR3 length: 13 residues. Trimming removed 1 base at V and 5 bases at J, with 8 bases between. Per the germline V gene, CDR1 is MGHDK and CDR2 is SYGVNS. CDR3 in amino acids: CASSEWGRTEAFF. The DNA for the CDR3 is TGTGCCAGCAGTGAATGGGGACGGACTGAAGCTTTCTTT. Combining the CDR3 with reference TRBV25-1 and TRBJ1-1 gives the whole variable domain EADIYQTPRYLVIGTGKKITLECSQTMGHDKMYWYQQDPGMELHLIHYSYGVNSTEKGDLSSESTVSRIRTEHFPLTLESARPSHTSQYLCASSEWGRTEAFFGQGTRLTVV.

Points on this clone: Other DNA sequences within the sample encode an identical CDR3. V and J are TRBV4-1 and TRBJ2-7; no firm D call. Germline loops: CDR1 MGHRA, CDR2 YSYEKL. V was cut by 0 bases and J by 4 bases, with 10 bases left in between. The CDR3 is 14 amino acids. The CDR3 DNA reads as TGCGCCAGCAGCCAAGATCAAGGACCGTACGAGCAGTACTTC. Amino acid sequence: CASSQDQGPYEQYF.

V gene TRBV5-1 combines with J gene TRBJ2-1; the D call may be TRBD1 or TRBD2 (5 bases each). The CDR3 consists of 14 residues. Germline V gene lookup returns CDR1 SGHRS and CDR2 YFSETQ. V lost 1 base and J 7 bases, leaving 12 bases between the germline ends. In DNA, the CDR3 is TGCGCCAGCAGCTTGAAGGCAGGGACGAATGAGCAGTTCTTC. Protein product: CASSLKAGTNEQFF.

This clone was found a few times. The gene calls are TRBV28 and TRBJ2-7; 9 positions match TRBD1. The CDR3 has 13 amino acids. In germline, CDR1 is MDHEN, CDR2 SYDVKM. J gave up 6 bases and V 2 bases, and 2 bases lay outside the gene matches. The CDR3 region is CASSLTGGGEQYF. CDR3 in DNA: TGTGCCAGCAGTTTAACAGGGGGCGGCGAGCAGTACTTC.

This clone was seen just once. The chain joins TRBV27 to TRBJ2-7; no clear D. This CDR3 is 12 amino acids long. Germline CDR1 and CDR2: MNHEY and SMNVEV (reference sequence). The germline V and J ends were trimmed by 2 bases and 3 bases, with 5 bases remaining between them. CDR3 sequence (DNA): TGTGCCAGCAGTTTAGGCGGCTACGAGCAGTACTTC. This codes for CASSLGGYEQYF.

V gene TRBV7-9 combines with J gene TRBJ1-2, with a weak D call TRBD1 (5 bases). The V end lost 3 bases, the J end lost 6 bases, and 11 bases lay between the germline ends. The CDR3 sequence is 13 residues long. CDR1 and CDR2 from the germline V gene are SEHNR and FQNEAQ (reference sequence). This chain's CDR3 is CASSFSGANGYTF. The CDR3 region has the DNA TGTGCCAGCAGCTTTTCCGGGGCGAATGGCTACACCTTC.

The rearrangement links TRBV5-6 to TRBJ2-3; 9 positions match TRBD2. From germline, CDR1 is SGHDT and CDR2 YYEEEE. There are 14 residues in the CDR3. Trimming removed 4 bases from V and 3 bases from J; junction bases left unmatched: 3. Here the CDR3 reads CASSPGLATDTQYF. The CDR3, as DNA: TGTGCCAGCAGCCCGGGACTAGCAACAGATACGCAGTATTTT.

The chain has TRBV5-6 and TRBJ2-2, with 7 bases fitting TRBD2. The CDR3 is made up of 16 amino acids. Germline lookup yields CDR1 SGHDT and CDR2 YYEEEE. The V and J ends lost 4 bases and 1 base, in that order; junction bases with no gene match: 7. CDR3 residues: CASSLMGRGNTGELFF. CDR3 in DNA: TGTGCCAGCAGCCTGATGGGGAGGGGGAACACCGGGGAGCTGTTTTTT.

This clone was counted many times. The rearrangement joins TRBV4-1 to TRBJ2-1; D gene uncertain. This CDR3 has 12 residues. Germline V CDR1 and CDR2: MGHRA, YSYEKL. V lost 4 bases, J lost 9 bases, and 10 bases lay in between. CDR3: CASSPLSAEQFF. In DNA, the CDR3 is TGCGCCAGCAGCCCCCTTTCGGCTGAGCAGTTCTTC.

The chain uses TRBV12-5 and TRBJ1-1, with D perhaps matching TRBD1 (5 bases). CDR3 length equals 13 residues. V was pared by 6 bases and J by 1 base, with 9 bases between. Germline CDR1 and CDR2: LGHNT and FRNRAP. CDR3 coding DNA: TGTGCTAGTGGCCCCCAGGGGAACACTGAAGCTTTCTTT. Translation gives CASGPQGNTEAFF.

The V gene is TRBV6-4, the J gene TRBJ2-1; D is perhaps TRBD2 (7 bases). Trimming took 3 bases from V and 6 from J, leaving 12 bases between them. Germline V gives CDR1 MRHNA, CDR2 SNTAGT. The CDR3 loop spans 14 amino acids. CDR3 nucleotides: TGTGCCAGCAGTGATAAGGGGGGGGGCAATGAGCAGTTCTTC. This encodes CASSDKGGGNEQFF.

The chain has TRBV6-1 and TRBJ1-1, with D perhaps TRBD1 (5 bases). Looked up from germline, CDR1 is MNHNS and CDR2 is SASEGT. This CDR3 is 15 amino acids long. V lost 5 bases and J 5 bases, leaving 18 bases between the germline ends. Written as DNA, the CDR3 is TGTGCCAGCAGTCCCGCCGGGGGAAGGAGGACTGAAGCTTTCTTT. It translates to CASSPAGGRRTEAFF.

This chain connects TRBV19 to TRBJ2-7; TRBD1 or TRBD2 may be the D gene (5 bases each). Germline CDR1 and CDR2: LNHDA and SQIVND (reference sequence). The length of the CDR3 is 11 residues. Trimming stripped 4 bases from V and 4 bases from J, with 5 bases between. CDR3 protein: CASSRGYEQYF. CDR3 in DNA: TGTGCCAGTAGTAGGGGGTACGAGCAGTACTTC.

The chain uses TRBV5-6 and TRBJ2-3; TRBD2 aligns across 15 bases. This CDR3 is built from 15 residues. Germline lookup yields CDR1 SGHDT and CDR2 YYEEEE. V dropped 4 bases and J dropped 8; count of bases not matched to a gene: 5. DNA of the CDR3: TGTGCCAGCAGCCCGGGACTAGCGGGGGGCTCTACGCAGTATTTT. Amino acids: CASSPGLAGGSTQYF.